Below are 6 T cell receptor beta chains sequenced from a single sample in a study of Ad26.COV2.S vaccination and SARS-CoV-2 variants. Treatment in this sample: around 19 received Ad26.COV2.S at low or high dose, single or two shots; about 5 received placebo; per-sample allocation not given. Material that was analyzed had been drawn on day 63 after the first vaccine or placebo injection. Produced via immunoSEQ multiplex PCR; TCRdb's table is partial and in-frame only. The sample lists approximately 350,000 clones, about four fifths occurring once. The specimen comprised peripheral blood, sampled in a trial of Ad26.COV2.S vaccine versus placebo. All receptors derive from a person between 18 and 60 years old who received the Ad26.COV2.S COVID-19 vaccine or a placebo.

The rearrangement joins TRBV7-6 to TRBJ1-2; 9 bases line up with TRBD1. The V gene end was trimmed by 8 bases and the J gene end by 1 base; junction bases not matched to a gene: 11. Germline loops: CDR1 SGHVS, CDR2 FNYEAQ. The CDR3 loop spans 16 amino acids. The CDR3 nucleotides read TGTGCCAGCTCATTTGGGACAGGGATGGGTAACTATGGCTACACCTTC. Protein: CASSFGTGMGNYGYTF.

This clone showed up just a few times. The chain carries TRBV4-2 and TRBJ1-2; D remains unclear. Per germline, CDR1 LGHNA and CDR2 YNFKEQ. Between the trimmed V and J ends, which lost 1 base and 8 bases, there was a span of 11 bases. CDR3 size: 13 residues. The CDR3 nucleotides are TGTGCCAGCAGCCAAGGCCCTGGAGGAGGCTACACCTTC. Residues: CASSQGPGGGYTF.

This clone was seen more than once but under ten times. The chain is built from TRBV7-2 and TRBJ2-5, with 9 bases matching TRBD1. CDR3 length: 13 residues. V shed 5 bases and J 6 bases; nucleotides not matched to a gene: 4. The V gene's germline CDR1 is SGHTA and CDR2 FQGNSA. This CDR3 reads CASSHRGQQTQYF. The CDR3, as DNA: TGTGCCAGCAGCCACAGGGGGCAACAGACCCAGTACTTC.

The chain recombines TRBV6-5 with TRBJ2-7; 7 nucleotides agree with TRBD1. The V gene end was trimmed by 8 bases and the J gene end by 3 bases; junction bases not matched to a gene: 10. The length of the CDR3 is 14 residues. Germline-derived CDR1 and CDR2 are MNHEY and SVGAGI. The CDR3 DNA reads TGTGCCAGCGCGAAGCACAGACAGGGCTACGAGCAGTACTTC. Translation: CASAKHRQGYEQYF.

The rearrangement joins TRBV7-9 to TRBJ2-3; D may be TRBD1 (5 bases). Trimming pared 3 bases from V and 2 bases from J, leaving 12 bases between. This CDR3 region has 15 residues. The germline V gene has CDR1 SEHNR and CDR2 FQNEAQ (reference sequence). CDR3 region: CASSFGQGLTDTQYF. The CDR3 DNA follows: TGTGCCAGCAGCTTCGGGCAGGGCCTCACAGATACGCAGTATTTT.

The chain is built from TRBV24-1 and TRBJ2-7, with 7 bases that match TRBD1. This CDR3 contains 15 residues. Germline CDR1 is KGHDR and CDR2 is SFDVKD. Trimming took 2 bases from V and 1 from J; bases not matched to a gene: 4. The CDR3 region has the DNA TGTGCCACCAGTGATTCAAGGGGGCGATCCTACGAGCAGTACTTC. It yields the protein CATSDSRGRSYEQYF.